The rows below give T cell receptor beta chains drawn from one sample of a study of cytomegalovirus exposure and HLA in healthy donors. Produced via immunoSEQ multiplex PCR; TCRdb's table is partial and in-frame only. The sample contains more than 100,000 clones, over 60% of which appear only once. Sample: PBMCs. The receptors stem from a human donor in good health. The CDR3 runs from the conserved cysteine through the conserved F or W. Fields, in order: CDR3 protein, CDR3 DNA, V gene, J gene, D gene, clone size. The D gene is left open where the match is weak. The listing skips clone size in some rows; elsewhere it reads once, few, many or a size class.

cdr3_aa: CASSTGTGVGTGELFF
cdr3_nt: TGTGCCAGCAGCACCGGAACGGGAGTCGGCACCGGGGAGCTGTTTTTT
v_call: TRBV5-4
j_call: TRBJ2-2
d_call: NA
clone_size: NA

cdr3_aa: CASSVDFSRNTGELFF
cdr3_nt: TGTGCCAGCAGCGTAGATTTTAGCAGGAACACCGGGGAGCTGTTTTTT
v_call: TRBV9
j_call: TRBJ2-2
d_call: NA
clone_size: NA

cdr3_aa: CSARRGVDQPQHF
cdr3_nt: TGCAGCGCCCGGCGGGGGGTAGATCAGCCCCAGCATTTT
v_call: TRBV29-1
j_call: TRBJ1-5
d_call: NA
clone_size: NA

cdr3_aa: CASSPGTDSYEQYF
cdr3_nt: TGTGCCAGCTCACCTGGGACAGACTCCTACGAGCAGTACTTC
v_call: TRBV18
j_call: TRBJ2-7
d_call: TRBD1
clone_size: once

cdr3_aa: CASSVDRTGGLDTQYF
cdr3_nt: TGTGCCAGCAGCGTTGATCGGACAGGAGGTCTAGATACGCAGTATTTT
v_call: TRBV9
j_call: TRBJ2-3
d_call: TRBD1
clone_size: NA

cdr3_aa: CASSFQGETQYF
cdr3_nt: TGTGCCAGCAGTTTCCAGGGGGAGACCCAGTACTTC
v_call: TRBV27
j_call: TRBJ2-5
d_call: NA
clone_size: NA

cdr3_aa: CASSFPTSGRSAGELFF
cdr3_nt: TGTGCCAGCAGTTTTCCGACTAGCGGGAGGTCGGCCGGGGAGCTGTTTTTT
v_call: TRBV27
j_call: TRBJ2-2
d_call: TRBD2
clone_size: NA

cdr3_aa: CASSPQPGQGAFYGYTF
cdr3_nt: TGTGCCAGCAGTCCTCAGCCGGGACAGGGGGCTTTCTATGGCTACACCTTC
v_call: TRBV28
j_call: TRBJ1-2
d_call: TRBD1
clone_size: NA

cdr3_aa: CASSYSGTGNTEAFF
cdr3_nt: TGTGCCAGCAGTTACTCGGGGACAGGGAACACTGAAGCTTTCTTT
v_call: TRBV6-5
j_call: TRBJ1-1
d_call: TRBD1
clone_size: NA

cdr3_aa: CASSLGGGPYEQYF
cdr3_nt: TGCGCCAGCAGCTTGGGGGGGGGCCCATACGAGCAGTACTTC
v_call: TRBV5-1
j_call: TRBJ2-7
d_call: NA
clone_size: NA

cdr3_aa: CAISEGRGINTEAFF
cdr3_nt: TGTGCCATCAGTGAAGGGAGAGGAATCAACACTGAAGCTTTCTTT
v_call: TRBV10-3
j_call: TRBJ1-1
d_call: NA
clone_size: NA

cdr3_aa: CASSERVSSGRALQETQYF
cdr3_nt: TGTGCCAGCAGTGAAAGGGTGTCTAGCGGGAGGGCCCTACAAGAGACCCAGTACTTC
v_call: TRBV6-1
j_call: TRBJ2-5
d_call: TRBD2
clone_size: NA

cdr3_aa: CASSAGESTRADTQYF
cdr3_nt: TGTGCCAGCTCAGCGGGAGAGAGCACACGGGCAGATACGCAGTATTTT
v_call: TRBV18
j_call: TRBJ2-3
d_call: TRBD2
clone_size: NA

cdr3_aa: CAWSVRQGVPKNIQYF
cdr3_nt: TGTGCCTGGAGTGTACGACAGGGGGTTCCCAAAAACATTCAGTACTTC
v_call: TRBV30
j_call: TRBJ2-4
d_call: TRBD1
clone_size: NA

cdr3_aa: CASSAYRELAFF
cdr3_nt: TGTGCCAGCAGTGCATACAGGGAGTTGGCTTTCTTT
v_call: TRBV28
j_call: TRBJ1-1
d_call: NA
clone_size: NA

cdr3_aa: CASSVAYTLNTEAFF
cdr3_nt: TGTGCCAGCAGTGTAGCTTACACCTTGAACACTGAAGCTTTCTTT
v_call: TRBV2
j_call: TRBJ1-1
d_call: NA
clone_size: NA

cdr3_aa: CASSRDRLSYEQYF
cdr3_nt: TGTGCCAGTAGTCGGGACAGGCTTTCCTACGAGCAGTACTTC
v_call: TRBV19
j_call: TRBJ2-7
d_call: TRBD1
clone_size: NA

cdr3_aa: CASSIAGSGTGELFF
cdr3_nt: TGTGCCAGTAGTATTGCCGGGAGTGGAACCGGGGAGCTGTTTTTT
v_call: TRBV19
j_call: TRBJ2-2
d_call: NA
clone_size: NA

cdr3_aa: CASSELPGQGARETQYF
cdr3_nt: TGTGCCAGCAGTGAGCTACCGGGACAGGGGGCGCGGGAGACCCAGTACTTC
v_call: TRBV25-1
j_call: TRBJ2-5
d_call: TRBD1
clone_size: NA

cdr3_aa: CASSAASGRARNIQYF
cdr3_nt: TGTGCCAGCAGCGCCGCTAGCGGGAGGGCGAGAAACATTCAGTACTTC
v_call: TRBV7-9
j_call: TRBJ2-4
d_call: TRBD2
clone_size: NA

cdr3_aa: CASSVAAGGWTGELFF
cdr3_nt: TGTGCCAGCAGCGTAGCAGCGGGAGGATGGACCGGGGAGCTGTTTTTT
v_call: TRBV9
j_call: TRBJ2-2
d_call: TRBD2
clone_size: NA

cdr3_aa: CASSLLAGGGETQYF
cdr3_nt: TGTGCCAGCAGCCTACTAGCGGGAGGGGGGGAGACCCAGTACTTC
v_call: TRBV9
j_call: TRBJ2-5
d_call: TRBD2
clone_size: NA

cdr3_aa: CASSLDSGQAFYGYTF
cdr3_nt: TGTGCCAGCAGTTTGGACTCGGGACAGGCCTTCTATGGCTACACCTTC
v_call: TRBV28
j_call: TRBJ1-2
d_call: TRBD1
clone_size: NA

cdr3_aa: CAISEPWTGRTEAFF
cdr3_nt: TGTGCCATCAGTGAGCCCTGGACAGGGAGGACTGAAGCTTTCTTT
v_call: TRBV10-3
j_call: TRBJ1-1
d_call: TRBD1
clone_size: NA

cdr3_aa: CASSYTLGRYEQYF
cdr3_nt: TGTGCCAGCAGTTACACCCTGGGGCGGTACGAGCAGTACTTC
v_call: TRBV6-5
j_call: TRBJ2-7
d_call: NA
clone_size: NA

cdr3_aa: CSVRSGRNTGELSF
cdr3_nt: TGCAGCGTCCGGAGCGGGAGAAACACCGGGGAGCTGTCTTTT
v_call: TRBV29-1
j_call: TRBJ2-2
d_call: TRBD2
clone_size: NA

cdr3_aa: CASSPVGANTGELFF
cdr3_nt: TGTGCCAGTAGTCCTGTCGGGGCGAACACCGGGGAGCTGTTTTTT
v_call: TRBV19
j_call: TRBJ2-2
d_call: NA
clone_size: few

cdr3_aa: CASRLDSLKSTEAFF
cdr3_nt: TGCGCCAGCAGGCTAGACAGCCTAAAGTCGACTGAAGCTTTCTTT
v_call: TRBV5-1
j_call: TRBJ1-1
d_call: NA
clone_size: NA

cdr3_aa: CAISARRETQYF
cdr3_nt: TGTGCCATCAGTGCGAGGAGGGAGACCCAGTACTTC
v_call: TRBV10-3
j_call: TRBJ2-5
d_call: NA
clone_size: NA

cdr3_aa: CASSTDRLRTEAFF
cdr3_nt: TGCGCCAGCAGCACCGACAGGCTACGGACTGAAGCTTTCTTT
v_call: TRBV5-1
j_call: TRBJ1-1
d_call: NA
clone_size: NA

cdr3_aa: CASSLRQVNEQFF
cdr3_nt: TGTGCCAGCAGCTTGAGGCAGGTCAATGAGCAGTTCTTC
v_call: TRBV5-4
j_call: TRBJ2-1
d_call: NA
clone_size: NA

cdr3_aa: CSVDGGREEETQYF
cdr3_nt: TGCAGCGTTGATGGCGGGCGAGAGGAAGAGACCCAGTACTTC
v_call: TRBV29-1
j_call: TRBJ2-5
d_call: NA
clone_size: once

cdr3_aa: CASSTGDSSYNEQFF
cdr3_nt: TGTGCCAGTAGTACGGGGGACAGCTCCTACAATGAGCAGTTCTTC
v_call: TRBV19
j_call: TRBJ2-1
d_call: NA
clone_size: NA

cdr3_aa: CASSQVTSDSTYEQYF
cdr3_nt: TGTGCCAGCAGCCAAGTTACCAGTGACTCCACCTACGAGCAGTACTTC
v_call: TRBV5-4
j_call: TRBJ2-7
d_call: NA
clone_size: few

cdr3_aa: CASNREGRNQPQHF
cdr3_nt: TGTGCCAGTAACAGGGAAGGTCGGAATCAGCCCCAGCATTTT
v_call: TRBV2
j_call: TRBJ1-5
d_call: NA
clone_size: NA

cdr3_aa: CASSKATSGRWDTQYF
cdr3_nt: TGTGCCAGCAGCAAAGCGACTAGCGGGAGGTGGGATACGCAGTATTTT
v_call: TRBV21-1
j_call: TRBJ2-3
d_call: NA
clone_size: NA

cdr3_aa: CASSRGGAGNTIYF
cdr3_nt: TGTGCCAGTAGTAGAGGGGGGGCTGGAAACACCATATATTTT
v_call: TRBV19
j_call: TRBJ1-3
d_call: NA
clone_size: NA

cdr3_aa: CASSNLAMAPDTQYF
cdr3_nt: TGTGCCAGCAGCAACCTGGCCATGGCCCCAGATACGCAGTATTTT
v_call: TRBV11-3
j_call: TRBJ2-3
d_call: NA
clone_size: NA

cdr3_aa: CASSESGAGNTEAFF
cdr3_nt: TGCGCCAGCAGTGAGTCTGGGGCAGGGAACACTGAAGCTTTCTTT
v_call: TRBV10-1
j_call: TRBJ1-1
d_call: NA
clone_size: once

cdr3_aa: CASPNEESSYEQYF
cdr3_nt: TGTGCCAGCCCAAATGAGGAAAGCTCCTACGAGCAGTACTTC
v_call: TRBV21-1
j_call: TRBJ2-7
d_call: NA
clone_size: NA

cdr3_aa: CASSIAGGPETQYF
cdr3_nt: TGCGCCAGCAGTATAGCGGGAGGGCCTGAGACCCAGTACTTC
v_call: TRBV10-2
j_call: TRBJ2-5
d_call: TRBD2
clone_size: once

cdr3_aa: CASSRGSYNEQFF
cdr3_nt: TGCGCCAGCAGCCGCGGTTCCTACAATGAGCAGTTCTTC
v_call: TRBV4-1
j_call: TRBJ2-1
d_call: NA
clone_size: NA

cdr3_aa: CASSGSAGFKNIQYF
cdr3_nt: TGTGCCAGCAGTGGCTCCGCGGGGTTCAAAAACATTCAGTACTTC
v_call: TRBV25-1
j_call: TRBJ2-4
d_call: NA
clone_size: NA

cdr3_aa: CASSSTGIHEQYF
cdr3_nt: TGTGCCAGCAGCTCGACAGGGATCCACGAGCAGTACTTC
v_call: TRBV5-4
j_call: TRBJ2-7
d_call: TRBD1
clone_size: few

cdr3_aa: CASGQVSGELFF
cdr3_nt: TGTGCCAGCGGGCAGGTCTCCGGGGAGCTGTTTTTT
v_call: TRBV28
j_call: TRBJ2-2
d_call: NA
clone_size: NA

cdr3_aa: CASSHPLGQSSYEQYF
cdr3_nt: TGTGCCAGCAGCCATCCGCTGGGGCAGTCCTCCTACGAGCAGTACTTC
v_call: TRBV7-9
j_call: TRBJ2-7
d_call: NA
clone_size: NA

cdr3_aa: CASSQVAGQGNQPQHF
cdr3_nt: TGTGCCAGCAGCCAAGTGGCGGGACAGGGGAATCAGCCCCAGCATTTT
v_call: TRBV4-2
j_call: TRBJ1-5
d_call: TRBD1
clone_size: NA

cdr3_aa: CASSLVNQAEQYF
cdr3_nt: TGTGCCAGCAGTTTGGTTAATCAGGCCGAGCAGTACTTC
v_call: TRBV28
j_call: TRBJ2-7
d_call: NA
clone_size: NA

cdr3_aa: CASSTGLAGGPYEQYF
cdr3_nt: TGCGCCAGCAGCACGGGACTAGCGGGAGGGCCTTACGAGCAGTACTTC
v_call: TRBV5-1
j_call: TRBJ2-7
d_call: TRBD2
clone_size: NA

cdr3_aa: CAIREAGGTLNTEAFF
cdr3_nt: TGTGCCATCAGAGAGGCAGGGGGCACGCTAAACACTGAAGCTTTCTTT
v_call: TRBV10-3
j_call: TRBJ1-1
d_call: TRBD1
clone_size: NA

cdr3_aa: CSILRTPNTEAFF
cdr3_nt: TGCAGCATCCTCCGGACACCGAACACTGAAGCTTTCTTT
v_call: TRBV29-1
j_call: TRBJ1-1
d_call: NA
clone_size: NA

cdr3_aa: CASSLRALFTDTQYF
cdr3_nt: TGTGCCAGCAGCTTAAGAGCCCTATTCACAGATACGCAGTATTTT
v_call: TRBV7-6
j_call: TRBJ2-3
d_call: NA
clone_size: NA

cdr3_aa: CASSSPGLVNTGELFF
cdr3_nt: TGTGCCAGCAGCTCGCCGGGACTAGTGAACACCGGGGAGCTGTTTTTT
v_call: TRBV5-5
j_call: TRBJ2-2
d_call: TRBD2
clone_size: NA

cdr3_aa: CASSKEWGAGANVLTF
cdr3_nt: TGTGCCAGCAGTAAAGAGTGGGGGGCTGGGGCCAACGTCCTGACTTTC
v_call: TRBV2
j_call: TRBJ2-6
d_call: NA
clone_size: NA